The next 9 T cell receptor beta chains were all read from a single sample in a study of cytomegalovirus exposure and HLA in healthy donors. The primer mix had 60 Vbeta and 13 Jbeta primers. The protocol was immunoSEQ multiplex PCR, while the TCRdb copy is restricted to in-frame clones and leaves out a portion. The sample lists 160,000 or so clones, 65% to 90% occurring once. The specimen was PBMCs. The receptors originated from a woman aged 18-35 years in good health and CMV-seronegative.

This chain connects TRBV28 to TRBJ2-3; D is perhaps TRBD2 (7 bases). V was pared by 8 bases and J by 4 bases, with 22 bases between. The CDR3 has 16 amino acids. Germline CDR1 and CDR2: MDHEN and SYDVKM. CDR3 loop: CASGPPLGGRADTQYF. The CDR3 DNA follows: TGTGCCAGCGGGCCCCCTCTGGGGGGGCGTGCAGATACGCAGTATTTT. Using reference TRBV28 and TRBJ2-3 for the parts outside the CDR3, the full variable domain is DVKVTQSSRYLVKRTGEKVFLECVQDMDHENMFWYRQDPGLGLRLIYFSYDVKMKEKGDIPEGYSVSREKKERFSLILESASTNQTSMYLCASGPPLGGRADTQYFGPGTRLTVL.

This CDR3 is CASSYLAGKNTGELFF. The CDR3 DNA follows: TGCGCCAGCAGCTACCTAGCGGGAAAGAACACCGGGGAGCTGTTTTTT. The rearrangement links TRBV5-1 to TRBJ2-2; 9 nucleotides agree with TRBD2. Germline CDR1 and CDR2: SGHRS and YFSETQ. V was pared by 3 bases and J by 1 base, with 4 bases of the junction left unmatched. This CDR3 has 16 amino acids.

This chain connects TRBV5-1 to TRBJ2-6, with D unclear. The germline V gene has CDR1 SGHRS and CDR2 YFSETQ. The V end lost 0 bases, the J end lost 2 bases, and 12 bases lay between the germline ends. The CDR3 runs 17 residues. The CDR3 region has the DNA TGCGCCAGCAGCTTGGTAGTGAAACGCCCTGGGGCCAACGTCCTGACTTTC. Its translation: CASSLVVKRPGANVLTF.

This rearrangement joins TRBV10-2 to TRBJ2-7, with TRBD2 matching over 15 bases. Trimming removed 2 bases from V and 3 bases from J; junction bases left unmatched: 8. From germline, CDR1 is WSHSY and CDR2 SAAADI. The CDR3 runs 18 residues. This chain's CDR3 is CASSEGLAGGKPNYEQYF. CDR3 bases: TGCGCCAGCAGTGAGGGACTAGCGGGGGGGAAACCTAACTACGAGCAGTACTTC.

This chain joins TRBV27 and TRBJ1-5; D unclear. V lost 4 bases, J lost 0 bases, and 7 bases lay in between. The CDR3 has 14 amino acids. CDR1 is MNHEY, CDR2 SMNVEV, per germline (reference sequence). The CDR3 DNA reads TGTGCCAGCAGTTGGTACGGTAGCAATCAGCCCCAGCATTTT. It codes for CASSWYGSNQPQHF.

The chain is built from TRBV11-2 and TRBJ1-5; D might be TRBD1 (6 bases). The CDR3 runs to 15 residues. V was pared by 4 bases and J by 9 bases, with 19 bases between. The germline V gene encodes CDR1 SGHAT and CDR2 FQNNGV. The CDR3 DNA sequence: TGTGCCAGCAGCTCCACTTGGGGGCTATCGGCGCCCCAGCATTTT. It codes for CASSSTWGLSAPQHF.

This clone is a singleton in its sample. The V call is TRBV7-9, the J call TRBJ1-1; maybe TRBD1 (5 bases). The ends were cut back, 8 bases at V and 4 bases at J, with 20 bases in the middle. CDR3 length equals 15 residues. Germline lookup yields CDR1 SEHNR and CDR2 FQNEAQ (reference sequence). The DNA of the CDR3 is TGTGCCAGCTCCTACCGGGGAGGGGCGATCACTGAAGCTTTCTTT. This gives the protein CASSYRGGAITEAFF. The full variable domain, completed using reference TRBV7-9 and TRBJ1-1, is DTGVSQNPRHKITKRGQNVTFRCDPISEHNRLYWYRQTLGQGPEFLTYFQNEAQLEKSRLLSDRFSAERPKGSFSTLEIQRTEQGDSAMYLCASSYRGGAITEAFFGQGTRLTVV.

The chain is built from TRBV9 and TRBJ2-3; 13 bases align to TRBD2. CDR1 is SGDLS, CDR2 YYNGEE, per germline. Trimming removed 4 bases from V and 5 bases from J; junction bases left unmatched: 4. This CDR3 region has 15 residues. The CDR3 bases are TGTGCCAGCAGCAAAGGACTAGCGGGAGTAGATACGCAGTATTTT. This sequence encodes CASSKGLAGVDTQYF.

The CDR3 DNA sequence: TGTGCCAGTAGTCCCTTCGGGACAGGGGAGGGCTACACCTTC. This sequence encodes CASSPFGTGEGYTF. V and J are TRBV19 and TRBJ1-2; 10 positions agree with TRBD1. The CDR3 loop spans 14 amino acids. Unmatched junction bases numbered 8, after V lost 5 bases and J lost 8 bases. CDR1 is LNHDA and CDR2 is SQIVND in the germline V gene (reference sequence). Full variable domain (rest looked up from reference TRBV19 and TRBJ1-2): DGGITQSPKYLFRKEGQNVTLSCEQNLNHDAMYWYRQDPGQGLRLIYYSQIVNDFQKGDIAEGYSVSREKKESFPLTVTSAQKNPTAFYLCASSPFGTGEGYTFGSGTRLTVV.